The next 24 T cell receptor beta chains were all read from a single sample in a study of cytomegalovirus exposure and HLA in healthy donors. PCR used 60 Vbeta primers and 13 Jbeta primers. Libraries were prepared by immunoSEQ multiplex PCR; TCRdb keeps only in-frame clonotypes and omits some of them. The table has approximately 190,000 clones, about 77% seen once. Sequencing used PBMCs. The receptors were sampled from a woman aged 25-40 years in good health and CMV-seropositive.

The chain uses TRBV19 and TRBJ2-1; D unresolved. The V gene's germline CDR1 is LNHDA and CDR2 SQIVND (reference sequence). The CDR3 totals 18 residues. V lost 3 bases, J lost 0 bases, and 18 bases lay in between. The CDR3 nucleotides are TGTGCCAGTAGTATCATTAATAACTCCCCAAGCTCCTACAATGAGCAGTTCTTC. This codes for CASSIINNSPSSYNEQFF.

The V call is TRBV28, the J call TRBJ1-3; the D is unclear. Deletions cut 8 bases from V and 0 bases from J, with 11 bases between. Germline assignment: CDR1 MDHEN and CDR2 SYDVKM. The CDR3 extends over 14 amino acids. CDR3 bases: TGTGCCAGCTGTACACCGTTCTCTGGAAACACCATATATTTT. This gives the protein CASCTPFSGNTIYF.

This chain links TRBV28 with TRBJ1-2; tentatively, D is TRBD1 (6 bases). The CDR3 loop spans 12 amino acids. V gave up 8 bases and J gave up 5 bases, with 12 bases separating them. Germline CDR1 is MDHEN and CDR2 is SYDVKM. The CDR3 bases are TGTGCCAGCCGACAGGAACTTTATGGCTACACCTTC. It is translated as CASRQELYGYTF.

The rearrangement links TRBV28 to TRBJ1-2; TRBD1 is a possible D gene (6 bases). Germline values: CDR1 MDHEN, CDR2 SYDVKM. Between the trimmed V and J ends, which lost 8 bases and 3 bases, there was a span of 16 bases. CDR3 length equals 14 residues. The chain's CDR3 is CASRPPTGYYGYTF. Written as DNA, the CDR3 is TGTGCCAGCCGCCCCCCGACAGGATACTATGGCTACACCTTC.

The chain joins TRBV7-9 to TRBJ2-5; 7 nucleotides match TRBD1. J gave up 7 bases and V 4 bases, and 6 bases lay outside the gene matches. This CDR3 comprises 13 residues. Germline V gene data show CDR1 as SEHNR and CDR2 as FQNEAQ (reference sequence). Written as DNA, the CDR3 is TGTGCCAGCAGCTCCCAACAGGGGAGGACCCAGTACTTC. Protein: CASSSQQGRTQYF. Filled out from reference TRBV7-9 and TRBJ2-5, the complete variable domain reads DTGVSQNPRHKITKRGQNVTFRCDPISEHNRLYWYRQTLGQGPEFLTYFQNEAQLEKSRLLSDRFSAERPKGSFSTLEIQRTEQGDSAMYLCASSSQQGRTQYFGPGTRLLVL.

This clone was picked up one time. The chain carries TRBV7-9 and TRBJ2-4; 8 bases map to TRBD2. J lost 0 bases, V lost 5 bases, and 9 bases had no gene match. The CDR3 is 17 residues long. In germline, CDR1 is SEHNR, CDR2 FQNEAQ (reference sequence). CDR3 nucleotides: TGTGCCAGCAGCCAGATTAGCGGGGACCTAGCCAAAAACATTCAGTACTTC. Translated: CASSQISGDLAKNIQYF. Together with reference TRBV7-9 and TRBJ2-4, the CDR3 gives the full variable domain: DTGVSQNPRHKITKRGQNVTFRCDPISEHNRLYWYRQTLGQGPEFLTYFQNEAQLEKSRLLSDRFSAERPKGSFSTLEIQRTEQGDSAMYLCASSQISGDLAKNIQYFGAGTRLSVL.

The V and J genes are TRBV19 and TRBJ2-5; TRBD1 aligns across 7 bases. The tail of the sequence fits TRBJ2-7 better, so the J call may be wrong. From germline, CDR1 is LNHDA and CDR2 SQIVND (reference sequence). CDR3 length equals 13 residues. Written as DNA, the CDR3 is TGTGCCAGTCAGGGACAGAATTCCTACGAGCAGTACTTC. It is translated as CASQGQNSYEQYF.

This clone came up once. The chain recombines TRBV7-2 with TRBJ1-5; 7 nucleotides line up with TRBD1. With V trimmed by 5 bases and J by 5 bases, 3 bases remained unmatched. This CDR3 spans 13 amino acids. Germline CDR1 is SGHTA and CDR2 is FQGNSA. CDR3 amino acids: CASSLDRDQPQHF. The CDR3 DNA reads TGTGCCAGCAGCCTTGACAGGGATCAGCCCCAGCATTTT.

DNA for the CDR3: TGTGCCAGCAGTTTATTAACTAGCGGTGGGGAGTTCTTC. Encoded protein: CASSLLTSGGEFF. The V and J genes are TRBV28 and TRBJ2-1; TRBD2 aligns across 8 bases. V was clipped by 1 base and J by 14 bases; unmatched bases: 7. This CDR3 has 13 amino acids. The germline V gene encodes CDR1 MDHEN and CDR2 SYDVKM.

The V call is TRBV5-6, the J call TRBJ2-7, with 7 bases identical to TRBD1. The CDR3 spans 15 residues. Per the germline V gene, CDR1 is SGHDT and CDR2 is YYEEEE. V lost 1 base to trimming and J lost 4 bases; unmatched junction nucleotides: 8. The CDR3, as DNA: TGTGCCAGCAGCTTGTTGTTCGGGACAGCGTACGAGCAGTACTTC. The encoded protein is CASSLLFGTAYEQYF.

This clone was counted only a few times. This chain links TRBV6-1 with TRBJ1-1; 10 nucleotides line up with TRBD1. The germline CDR1 and CDR2 sequences are MNHNS and SASEGT. CDR3 length equals 14 residues. Trimming took 11 bases from V and 4 from J; bases not matched to a gene: 10. The CDR3 nucleotides are TGTGCCGTCAGGGGGACAGGGGATTCCACTGAAGCTTTCTTT. It is translated as CAVRGTGDSTEAFF.

The chain links TRBV6-5 to TRBJ1-6, with D unclear. This CDR3 has 13 residues. The V and J ends lost 8 bases and 13 bases respectively, with 18 bases between them. Per the germline V gene, CDR1 is MNHEY and CDR2 is SVGAGI. CDR3 nucleotide sequence: TGTGCCAGCCGGATTAGGGAGATGGGTCCCCTCCACTTT. It translates to CASRIREMGPLHF.

The V and J genes are TRBV5-1 and TRBJ1-6; D may be TRBD1 (6 bases). Germline assignment: CDR1 SGHRS and CDR2 YFSETQ. V dropped 4 bases and J dropped 8 bases, with 16 bases sitting between them. The length of the CDR3 is 15 residues. CDR3 amino acids: CASSATQGPDSPLHF. CDR3 sequence (DNA): TGCGCCAGCAGCGCAACACAGGGTCCCGATTCACCCCTCCACTTT.

The chain joins TRBV5-6 to TRBJ2-7, with 8 bases lining up with TRBD1. V lost 1 base to trimming and J lost 1 base; unmatched junction nucleotides: 13. CDR1 and CDR2 (germline): SGHDT, YYEEEE. There are 18 residues in the CDR3. DNA of the CDR3: TGTGCCAGCAGCTTGCGCTTGGGACAGGAGGTAGAGTCCTACGAGCAGTACTTC. Translation gives CASSLRLGQEVESYEQYF.

This chain links TRBV5-6 with TRBJ2-3; 9 positions agree with TRBD2. CDR3 size: 16 residues. The V gene's germline CDR1 is SGHDT and CDR2 YYEEEE. Germline trimming cut 2 bases from V and 4 bases from J; bases unmatched to any gene: 8. The CDR3 loop is CASSLGSSGSADTQYF. The CDR3, as DNA: TGTGCCAGCAGCTTAGGAAGTAGCGGGAGCGCAGATACGCAGTATTTT.

The rearrangement joins TRBV18 to TRBJ2-5; tentative D call: TRBD2 (5 bases). CDR1 and CDR2 from the germline V gene are KGHSH and LQKENI. The CDR3 contains 13 residues. Trimming stripped 3 bases from V and 2 bases from J, with 7 bases between. The CDR3 sequence is CASSPGVQETQYF. CDR3 nucleotides: TGTGCCAGCTCACCGGGAGTACAAGAGACCCAGTACTTC.

The J gene is TRBJ2-1, the V gene TRBV19; 8 nucleotides align to TRBD2. The germline V gene has CDR1 LNHDA and CDR2 SQIVND (reference sequence). This CDR3 is built from 14 residues. J gave up 9 bases and V 6 bases, and 10 bases lay outside the gene matches. The chain's CDR3 is CASSPGLGSLEQFF. The DNA of the CDR3 is TGTGCCAGTAGCCCGGGACTAGGCTCTCTTGAGCAGTTCTTC.

The rearrangement links TRBV6-5 to TRBJ2-7; TRBD2 is a possible D gene (6 bases). Germline CDR1 and CDR2: MNHEY and SVGAGI. Between the trimmed V and J ends, which lost 11 bases and 0 bases, there was a span of 8 bases. The CDR3 covers 11 residues. This CDR3 reads CASGSSYEQYF. CDR3 sequence (DNA): TGTGCCTCCGGGAGCTCCTACGAGCAGTACTTC.

This chain connects TRBV11-2 to TRBJ1-2; 9 nucleotides align to TRBD1. CDR1 and CDR2 (germline): SGHAT, FQNNGV. This CDR3 has 13 residues. After removal of 5 bases from V and 7 bases from J, the junction contained 5 bases not matched to a gene. The CDR3 DNA follows: TGTGCCAGCAGCCCGGGACAGGGTTTTGGCTACACCTTC. Its protein is CASSPGQGFGYTF.

The genes are TRBV10-1 and TRBJ1-1; weak D call: TRBD1 (5 bases). Germline V lookup: CDR1 WNHNN, CDR2 SYGVQD (reference sequence). CDR3 size: 14 residues. Trimming removed 3 bases from V and 1 base from J, with 9 bases in between. The CDR3 sequence: CASSDQGGNTEAFF. Written as DNA, the CDR3 is TGCGCCAGCAGTGACCAGGGTGGGAACACTGAAGCTTTCTTT.

The genes are TRBV5-1 and TRBJ2-1; a weak D match, TRBD1 (5 bases). Germline-derived CDR1 and CDR2 are SGHRS and YFSETQ. With 9 bases removed from V and 8 bases from J, the gap between germline ends came to 18 bases. The CDR3 sequence is 13 residues long. The CDR3 sequence is CATTGPLWDEQFF. Here the CDR3 DNA reads TGCGCCACCACAGGCCCGCTGTGGGATGAGCAGTTCTTC. Drawing the rest from reference TRBV5-1 and TRBJ2-1, the complete variable domain is KAGVTQTPRYLIKTRGQQVTLSCSPISGHRSVSWYQQTPGQGLQFLFEYFSETQRNKGNFPGRFSGRQFSNSRSEMNVSTLELGDSALYLCATTGPLWDEQFFGPGTRLTVL.

This chain links TRBV2 with TRBJ2-1; 14 nucleotides agree with TRBD2. The CDR3 has 14 residues. The germline gives CDR1 SNHLY, CDR2 FYNNEI. The V segment lost 4 bases and the J segment 12 bases; nucleotides outside the gene matches: 5. CDR3 nucleotides: TGTGCCAGCAGTGGGGGGACTAGCGGGAGTTCGCAGTTCTTC. Residues: CASSGGTSGSSQFF.

The rearrangement joins TRBV21-1 to TRBJ1-1; TRBD1, the table's D call, was not compared with the DNA. TRBV21-1 is noted as a pseudogene. CDR3 length: 16 residues. CDR3 loop: CASSNILDRRDTEAFF. The DNA for the CDR3 is TGTGCCAGCAGCAACATCTTAGACAGGCGGGACACTGAAGCTTTCTTT.

The chain links TRBV7-9 to TRBJ1-5; D possibly corresponds to TRBD1 (5 bases). This CDR3 has 14 residues. The V gene lost 2 bases and the J gene lost 2 bases, with 7 bases spanning the gap. In germline, CDR1 is SEHNR, CDR2 FQNEAQ (reference sequence). For the CDR3, the DNA is TGTGCCAGCAGCTTATTAGGGGGCAATCAGCCCCAGCATTTT. Encoded protein: CASSLLGGNQPQHF. Looking up the rest from reference TRBV7-9 and TRBJ1-5 gives the full variable domain: DTGVSQNPRHKITKRGQNVTFRCDPISEHNRLYWYRQTLGQGPEFLTYFQNEAQLEKSRLLSDRFSAERPKGSFSTLEIQRTEQGDSAMYLCASSLLGGNQPQHFGDGTRLSIL.